This T cell receptor (beta chain) comes out of a study of sequential checkpoint blockade in melanoma. Looking at the study overall: Arm A got nivolumab then ipilimumab; arm B the reverse, 1:1. Both treatment sequences were followed by maintenance nivolumab.

The treatment denotes: randomized to nivolumab then ipilimumab (arm A) or the reverse (arm B). Live CD3+CD8+ CD19− CD56− cells were sorted from PBMCs. CDR1 and CDR2 from the germline V gene are MDHEN and SYDVKM. The CDR3 loop spans 16 amino acids. J gave up 6 bases and V 6 bases, and 11 bases lay outside the gene matches. Using immunoSEQ multiplex PCR, the repertoire was profiled, and TCRdb retains in-frame clones only, with some absent. The data hold roughly 30,000 clones, with approximately 83% observed a single time. This chain links TRBV28 with TRBJ1-5; 10 bases are a match to TRBD1. The clonotype originates from a human donor with melanoma. Sequencing was performed on CD8+ T cells sorted from blood (inferred from file names), taken from a patient given nivolumab and ipilimumab in sequence. CDR3: CASSLSGTGVSQPQHF. CDR3 sequence (DNA): TGTGCCAGCAGCCTATCCGGGACAGGGGTAAGTCAGCCCCAGCATTTT.